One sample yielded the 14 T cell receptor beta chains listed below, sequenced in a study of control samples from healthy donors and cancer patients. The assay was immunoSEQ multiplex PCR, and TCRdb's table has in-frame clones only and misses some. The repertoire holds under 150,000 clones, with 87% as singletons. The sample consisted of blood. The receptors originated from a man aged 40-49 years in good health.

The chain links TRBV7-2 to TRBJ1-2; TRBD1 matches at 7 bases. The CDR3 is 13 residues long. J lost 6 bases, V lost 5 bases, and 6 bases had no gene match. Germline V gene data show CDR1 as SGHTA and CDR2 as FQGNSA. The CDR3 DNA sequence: TGTGCCAGCAGCGTGACAGGGTTTAATGGCTACACCTTC. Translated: CASSVTGFNGYTF.

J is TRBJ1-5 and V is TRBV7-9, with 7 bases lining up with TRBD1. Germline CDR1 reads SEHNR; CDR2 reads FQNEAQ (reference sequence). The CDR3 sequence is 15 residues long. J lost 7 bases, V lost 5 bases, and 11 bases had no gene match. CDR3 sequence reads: CASSRDRDLRQPQHF. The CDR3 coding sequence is TGTGCCAGCAGCCGAGACAGGGATCTTCGCCAGCCCCAGCATTTT.

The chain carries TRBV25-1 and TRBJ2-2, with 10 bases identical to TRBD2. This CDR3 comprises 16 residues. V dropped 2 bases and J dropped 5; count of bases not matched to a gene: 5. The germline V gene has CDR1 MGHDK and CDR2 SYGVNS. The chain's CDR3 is CASSELSSGGTGELFF. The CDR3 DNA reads TGTGCCAGCAGTGAACTCTCTAGCGGGGGTACCGGGGAGCTGTTTTTT.

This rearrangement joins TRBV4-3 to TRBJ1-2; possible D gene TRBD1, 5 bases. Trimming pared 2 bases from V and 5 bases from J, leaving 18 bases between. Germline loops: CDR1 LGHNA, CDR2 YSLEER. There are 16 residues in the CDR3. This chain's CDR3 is CASSQSNQGDAYGYTF. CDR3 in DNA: TGCGCCAGCAGCCAATCTAATCAAGGGGATGCATATGGCTACACCTTC.

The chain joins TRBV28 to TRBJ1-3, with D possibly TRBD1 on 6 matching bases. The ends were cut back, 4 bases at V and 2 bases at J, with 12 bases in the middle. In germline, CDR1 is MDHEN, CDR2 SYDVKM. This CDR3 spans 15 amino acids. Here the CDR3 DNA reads TGTGCCAGCAGTTCTACAGGGAGGGCTGGAAACACCATATATTTT. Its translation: CASSSTGRAGNTIYF.

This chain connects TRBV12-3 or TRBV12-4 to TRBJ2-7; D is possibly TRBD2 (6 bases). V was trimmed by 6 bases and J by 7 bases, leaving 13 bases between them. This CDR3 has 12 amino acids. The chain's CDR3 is CASRGRTGEQYF. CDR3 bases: TGTGCCAGCAGGGGGAGGACGGGTGAGCAGTACTTC.

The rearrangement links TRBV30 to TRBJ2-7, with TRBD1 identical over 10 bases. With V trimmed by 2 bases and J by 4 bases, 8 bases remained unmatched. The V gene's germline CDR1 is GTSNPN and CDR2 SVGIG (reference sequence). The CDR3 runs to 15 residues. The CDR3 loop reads CAWSTPRQGAYEQYF. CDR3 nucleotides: TGTGCCTGGAGTACACCCCGACAGGGGGCGTACGAGCAGTACTTC.

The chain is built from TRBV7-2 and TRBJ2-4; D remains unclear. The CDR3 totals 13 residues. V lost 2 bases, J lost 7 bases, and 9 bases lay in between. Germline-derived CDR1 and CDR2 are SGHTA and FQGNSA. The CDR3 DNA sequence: TGTGCCAGCAGCTTACGGCTCGGTAACATTCAGTACTTC. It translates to CASSLRLGNIQYF.

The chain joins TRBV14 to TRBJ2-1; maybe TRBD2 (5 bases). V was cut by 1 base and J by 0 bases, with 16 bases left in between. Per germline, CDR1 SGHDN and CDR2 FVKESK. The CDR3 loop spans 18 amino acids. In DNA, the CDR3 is TGTGCCAGCAGCCAAGGGCCATCGGGAAGGAGCTCCTACAATGAGCAGTTCTTC. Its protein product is CASSQGPSGRSSYNEQFF.

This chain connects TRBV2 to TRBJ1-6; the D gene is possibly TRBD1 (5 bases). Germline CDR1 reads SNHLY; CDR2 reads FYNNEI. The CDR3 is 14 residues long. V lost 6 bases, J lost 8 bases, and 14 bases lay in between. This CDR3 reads CASRGWGSYSPLHF. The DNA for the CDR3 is TGTGCCAGCAGGGGATGGGGGTCCTATTCACCCCTCCACTTT.

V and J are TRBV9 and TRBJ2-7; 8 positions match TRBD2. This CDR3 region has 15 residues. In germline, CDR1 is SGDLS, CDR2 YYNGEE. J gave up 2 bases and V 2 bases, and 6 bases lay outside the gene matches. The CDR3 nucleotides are TGTGCCAGCAGCGTCGCAGCGGGGGATACCTACGAGCAGTACTTC. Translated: CASSVAAGDTYEQYF. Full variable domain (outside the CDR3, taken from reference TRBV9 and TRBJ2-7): DSGVTQTPKHLITATGQRVTLRCSPRSGDLSVYWYQQSLDQGLQFLIQYYNGEERAKGNILERFSAQQFPDLHSELNLSSLELGDSALYFCASSVAAGDTYEQYFGPGTRLTVT.

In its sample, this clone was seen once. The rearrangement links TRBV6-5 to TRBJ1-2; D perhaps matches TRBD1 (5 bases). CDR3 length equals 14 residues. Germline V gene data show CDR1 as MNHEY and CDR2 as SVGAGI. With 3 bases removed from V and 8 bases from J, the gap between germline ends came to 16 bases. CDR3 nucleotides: TGTGCCAGCAGTTATAGACTGAGGGGTGAGGGCTACACCTTC. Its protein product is CASSYRLRGEGYTF.

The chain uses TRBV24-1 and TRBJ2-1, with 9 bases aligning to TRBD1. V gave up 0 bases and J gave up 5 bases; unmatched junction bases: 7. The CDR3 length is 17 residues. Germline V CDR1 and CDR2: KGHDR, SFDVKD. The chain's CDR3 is CATSDLHAQGADNEQFF. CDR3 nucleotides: TGTGCCACCAGTGATTTGCATGCACAGGGGGCGGACAATGAGCAGTTCTTC.

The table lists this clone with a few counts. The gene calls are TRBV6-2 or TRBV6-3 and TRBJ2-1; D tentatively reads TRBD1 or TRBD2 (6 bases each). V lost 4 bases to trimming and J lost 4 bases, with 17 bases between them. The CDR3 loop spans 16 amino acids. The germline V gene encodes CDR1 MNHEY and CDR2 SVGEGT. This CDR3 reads CASSLEGVRPYNEQFF. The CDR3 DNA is TGTGCCAGCAGTTTGGAGGGGGTTCGTCCATACAATGAGCAGTTCTTC.